This T cell receptor (beta chain) was sequenced during a study of blood T cell repertoires in COVID-19. Sequenced by immunoSEQ multiplex PCR; TCRdb stores in-frame clones only, minus some. The table has 90,000 to 120,000 clones, around 90% seen once. Sequenced: peripheral blood. The receptor was derived from a human donor in a cohort sampled during active COVID-19.

CDR3 protein: CASFSPPDFRNYNEQFF. CDR3 coding DNA: TGTGCCAGCTTTAGCCCCCCGGACTTCCGAAATTACAATGAGCAGTTCTTC. V usage is TRBV3-1 (or the pseudogene TRBV3-2) and J usage is TRBJ2-1, with a possible D match to TRBD2 (5 bases). Germline lookup yields CDR1 LGHDT and CDR2 YNNKEL (reference sequence). V was trimmed by 8 bases and J by 4 bases, leaving 24 bases between them. The CDR3 extends over 17 amino acids.